These 31 T cell receptor beta chains were sequenced from one sample in a study of T cell repertoires in ileal Crohn's disease. The protocol was immunoSEQ multiplex PCR, while the TCRdb copy is restricted to in-frame clones and leaves out a portion. This sample has more than 15,000 clones, with 50% to 75% found just once. Sequenced sample: ileal tissue. The receptors derive from an adult with Crohn's disease.

This sequence joins TRBV7-3 and TRBJ2-3, with TRBD2 matching 8 bases. Per the germline V gene, CDR1 is SGHTA and CDR2 is FQGTGA. V lost 5 bases and J lost 4; bases outside the gene matches: 5. The CDR3 length is 14 residues. The CDR3 DNA is TGTGCCAGCAGCCCCGGACTAGCAGCAGATACGCAGTATTTT. This translates into CASSPGLAADTQYF. Complete variable domain (other parts from reference TRBV7-3 and TRBJ2-3): GAGVSQTPSNKVTEKGKYVELRCDPISGHTALYWYRQSLGQGPEFLIYFQGTGAADDSGLPNDRFFAVRPEGSVSTLKIQRTERGDSAVYLCASSPGLAADTQYFGPGTRLTVL.

This rearrangement joins TRBV6-1 to TRBJ1-5, with D possibly TRBD1 on 6 matching bases. V was trimmed by 7 bases and J by 5 bases, leaving 18 bases between them. CDR3 length: 15 residues. CDR1 is MNHNS and CDR2 is SASEGT in the germline V gene. The CDR3 spells CASTPVRGADQPQHF. For the CDR3, the DNA is TGTGCCAGCACCCCGGTCCGGGGGGCGGATCAGCCCCAGCATTTT.

This chain uses TRBV27 with TRBJ2-2, with D tentatively TRBD2 (5 bases). The CDR3 contains 14 residues. V dropped 8 bases and J dropped 4 bases, with 14 bases sitting between them. In germline, CDR1 is MNHEY, CDR2 SMNVEV (reference sequence). CDR3 in amino acids: CASGASGSTGELFF. Written as DNA, the CDR3 is TGTGCCAGCGGAGCCTCGGGGAGCACCGGGGAGCTGTTTTTT.

This clone was counted only a few times. The rearrangement joins TRBV25-1 to TRBJ1-1; a possible D gene is TRBD1 (6 bases). Germline CDR1 is MGHDK and CDR2 is SYGVNS. V was pared by 8 bases and J by 4 bases, with 14 bases between. There are 13 residues in the CDR3. The CDR3 DNA follows: TGTGCCAGCGCTGCAGGGGTGAGCACTGAAGCTTTCTTT. Translation: CASAAGVSTEAFF. Full variable domain (remainder filled in from reference TRBV25-1 and TRBJ1-1): EADIYQTPRYLVIGTGKKITLECSQTMGHDKMYWYQQDPGMELHLIHYSYGVNSTEKGDLSSESTVSRIRTEHFPLTLESARPSHTSQYLCASAAGVSTEAFFGQGTRLTVV.

This clone was picked up a small number of times. The chain joins TRBV7-6 to TRBJ1-2, with TRBD1 matching over 8 bases. V was clipped by 5 bases and J by 8 bases; unmatched bases: 4. The CDR3 consists of 12 residues. Germline V gene data show CDR1 as SGHVS and CDR2 as FNYEAQ. CDR3 sequence reads: CASSRTGMGYTF. CDR3 sequence (DNA): TGTGCCAGCAGCCGGACAGGGATGGGCTACACCTTC. The full variable domain, rest sourced from reference TRBV7-6 and TRBJ1-2, is GAGVSQSPRYKVTKRGQDVALRCDPISGHVSLYWYRQALGQGPEFLTYFNYEAQQDKSGLPNDRFSAERPEGSISTLTIQRTEQRDSAMYRCASSRTGMGYTFGSGTRLTVV.

The chain has TRBV6-5 and TRBJ2-2; unclear D gene. The length of the CDR3 is 15 residues. CDR1 and CDR2 (germline): MNHEY, SVGAGI. The ends were cut back, 1 base at V and 4 bases at J, with 10 bases in the middle. CDR3 sequence: CASSYFPSRTGELFF. The CDR3, as DNA: TGTGCCAGCAGTTACTTCCCGTCTCGCACCGGGGAGCTGTTTTTT.

The chain couples TRBV28 to TRBJ2-6; the match to TRBD1 covers 9 bases. The junction had 4 bases not matched to a gene; V was cut back by 9 bases and J by 1 base. The CDR3 length is 15 residues. In germline, CDR1 is MDHEN, CDR2 SYDVKM. The CDR3 DNA sequence: TGTGCCAGTGGGACAGGGTTATCTGGGGCCAACGTCCTGACTTTC. It encodes CASGTGLSGANVLTF.

This clone was seen a handful of times. The chain has TRBV27 and TRBJ2-7, with TRBD1 matching 10 bases. CDR1 and CDR2 (germline): MNHEY, SMNVEV (reference sequence). With V trimmed by 4 bases and J by 4 bases, 7 bases remained unmatched. The CDR3 extends over 15 amino acids. This chain's CDR3 is CASSSRQGAYYEQYF. The CDR3 DNA reads as TGTGCCAGCAGTTCTCGACAGGGGGCCTATTACGAGCAGTACTTC.

This clone was detected a few times. CDR3 sequence (DNA): TGCGCCAGCAGCGATGTCGACAGGGGGCGCGGGGTGGCCACTGAAGCTTTCTTT. Residues: CASSDVDRGRGVATEAFF. This sequence joins TRBV5-1 and TRBJ1-1; 10 nucleotides align to TRBD1. CDR1 and CDR2 (germline): SGHRS, YFSETQ. CDR3 length equals 18 residues. V lost 4 bases, J lost 4 bases, and 16 bases stayed unmatched.

The rearrangement links TRBV30 to TRBJ2-1, with D hard to call. There are 12 residues in the CDR3. Looked up from germline, CDR1 is GTSNPN and CDR2 is SVGIG (reference sequence). V was clipped by 4 bases and J by 6 bases, with 10 bases between them. The CDR3 coding sequence is TGTGCCTGGAAACCAGCGTTCAATGAGCAGTTCTTC. Translation gives CAWKPAFNEQFF.

This chain connects TRBV4-2 to TRBJ1-2; TRBD1 matches at 8 bases. CDR1 is LGHNA and CDR2 is YNFKEQ in the germline V gene. Trimming took 3 bases from V and 2 from J; bases not matched to a gene: 5. The CDR3 totals 15 residues. The CDR3 DNA reads TGTGCCAGCAGCCACAGGACAGGGCTAAACTATGGCTACACCTTC. It translates to CASSHRTGLNYGYTF.

The chain links TRBV28 to TRBJ2-1, with D possibly matching TRBD1 (5 bases). This CDR3 region has 17 residues. Between the trimmed V and J ends, which lost 6 bases and 4 bases, there was a span of 22 bases. Per the germline V gene, CDR1 is MDHEN and CDR2 is SYDVKM. CDR3 loop: CASSRAHGARDYNEQFF. In DNA form, the CDR3 reads TGTGCCAGCAGCCGCGCCCATGGGGCGAGAGATTACAATGAGCAGTTCTTC.

This sequence joins TRBV5-6 and TRBJ1-2; 7 bases are shared with TRBD1. Trimming took 6 bases from V and 5 from J; bases not matched to a gene: 10. Germline V gene data show CDR1 as SGHDT and CDR2 as YYEEEE. CDR3 length equals 14 residues. The CDR3 loop reads CASIPNRGNYGYTF. The DNA of the CDR3 is TGTGCCAGCATCCCCAACAGGGGAAATTATGGCTACACCTTC.

The rearrangement uses TRBV27 and TRBJ2-3; D is ambiguous. The V end lost 2 bases, the J end lost 2 bases, and 8 bases lay between the germline ends. This CDR3 has 14 residues. Looked up from germline, CDR1 is MNHEY and CDR2 is SMNVEV (reference sequence). The CDR3 sequence: CASSLSTTTDTQYF. CDR3 sequence (DNA): TGTGCCAGCAGTTTAAGCACTACCACAGATACGCAGTATTTT.

The rearrangement links TRBV27 to TRBJ1-1, with D possibly TRBD1 on 6 matching bases. Germline CDR1 is MNHEY and CDR2 is SMNVEV (reference sequence). The length of the CDR3 is 14 residues. Trimming left V 3 bases short and J 5 bases short, with 13 bases between. In DNA form, the CDR3 reads TGTGCCAGCAGTTTCGGCAGGGGCGGAACTGAAGCTTTCTTT. It is translated as CASSFGRGGTEAFF.

The rearrangement joins TRBV11-1 to TRBJ2-1; possibly TRBD2 for D (5 bases). CDR1 is SGHAT and CDR2 is FQDESV in the germline V gene (reference sequence). CDR3 length: 17 residues. Trimming took 1 base from V and 3 from J, leaving 16 bases between them. The CDR3 nucleotides read TGTGCCAGCAGCTTAGTTGCGGGTCTCGGAGGCTACAATGAGCAGTTCTTC. It specifies CASSLVAGLGGYNEQFF.

This clone was counted only a few times. The DNA for the CDR3 is TGTGCCAGCAGTTCTTGGGGCTCAGGCTACGAGCAGTACTTC. Translated, it gives CASSSWGSGYEQYF. The V gene is TRBV27, the J gene TRBJ2-7, with a possible D match to TRBD1 (5 bases). V was clipped by 4 bases and J by 3 bases, with 13 bases between them. This CDR3 has 14 residues. The germline V gene has CDR1 MNHEY and CDR2 SMNVEV (reference sequence).

V and J are TRBV11-2 and TRBJ2-7; TRBD1 agrees at 10 bases. V trimming: 0 bases; J trimming: 6 bases; junction bases outside the gene matches: 5. The CDR3 is 15 residues long. From germline, CDR1 is SGHAT and CDR2 FQNNGV. CDR3 sequence (DNA): TGTGCCAGCAGCTTAGAGGGACAGGGGATTGGCGAGCAGTACTTC. Its translation: CASSLEGQGIGEQYF.

The chain combines TRBV29-1 with TRBJ1-5; TRBD1 agrees at 8 bases. Germline V gives CDR1 SQVTM, CDR2 ANQGSEA. This CDR3 is 13 amino acids long. Losses at the gene ends were 4 bases for V and 4 bases for J; bases not matched to a gene: 3. CDR3 DNA: TGCAGCGTTGGGACAGGGACTAATCAGCCCCAGCATTTT. It yields the protein CSVGTGTNQPQHF.

This chain uses TRBV15 with TRBJ2-3, with D possibly matching TRBD1 (6 bases). The CDR3 runs 17 residues. Trimming stripped 0 bases from V and 2 bases from J, with 15 bases between. CDR1 LNHNV and CDR2 YYDKDF come from the germline V gene (reference sequence). The CDR3 region is CATSRDLNRAITDTQYF. The CDR3 DNA reads TGTGCCACCAGCAGAGATTTGAACAGGGCTATCACAGATACGCAGTATTTT.

Points on this clone: The sample has other DNA sequences that encode this CDR3 too. The CDR3 DNA is TGTGCCAGCAGTTACGGCGGGAGGGCACCCTACAATGAGCAGTTCTTC. Amino acid sequence: CASSYGGRAPYNEQFF. The chain joins TRBV6-5 to TRBJ2-1, with TRBD2 identical over 9 bases. CDR1 and CDR2 from the germline V gene are MNHEY and SVGAGI. The trim removed 2 bases at V and 2 bases at J, leaving 4 bases unmatched. The CDR3 contains 16 residues.

This chain uses TRBV6-1 with TRBJ2-6; D remains unclear. This CDR3 region has 13 residues. Germline CDR1 reads MNHNS; CDR2 reads SASEGT. Trimming took 8 bases from V and 4 from J, leaving 9 bases between them. CDR3 protein: CASRGPGANVLTF. CDR3 DNA sequence: TGTGCCAGCCGAGGCCCGGGGGCCAACGTCCTGACTTTC.

The chain carries TRBV29-1 and TRBJ2-1, with 10 bases fitting TRBD2. J gave up 6 bases and V 7 bases, and 6 bases lay outside the gene matches. The CDR3 consists of 13 residues. Germline V gene sequence: CDR1 SQVTM, CDR2 ANQGSEA. CDR3 nucleotide sequence: TGCAGCGCGAGCGGGGGGGGGCCCAATGAGCAGTTCTTC. It specifies CSASGGGPNEQFF.

On this clone itself: The CDR3 does not close with the conserved phenylalanine or tryptophan, likely indicating a read error. The chain recombines TRBV6-1 with TRBJ2-6; D remains unclear. This CDR3 has 16 amino acids. Per germline, CDR1 MNHNS and CDR2 SASEGT. V gave up 2 bases and J gave up 2 bases, with 10 bases separating them. CDR3 sequence reads: CASSENTATGANVLTL. CDR3 DNA: TGTGCCAGCAGTGAAAACACAGCCACTGGGGCCAACGTCCTGACTTTA.

To note about this clone: This sample includes further DNA sequences coding for the same CDR3. This chain uses TRBV30 with TRBJ2-7; D may be TRBD2 (5 bases). Deletions cut 1 base from V and 0 bases from J, with 10 bases between. CDR3 size: 14 residues. Germline V gene sequence: CDR1 GTSNPN, CDR2 SVGIG (reference sequence). The CDR3 here is CAWSEGGSSYEQYF. The CDR3 nucleotides read TGTGCCTGGAGTGAAGGCGGGTCCTCCTACGAGCAGTACTTC.

The chain links TRBV11-1 to TRBJ1-1; 7 nucleotides align to TRBD1. This CDR3 region has 12 residues. V was pared by 5 bases and J by 7 bases, with 4 bases of the junction left unmatched. From germline, CDR1 is SGHAT and CDR2 FQDESV (reference sequence). CDR3 DNA sequence: TGTGCCAGCAGCACAAACAGGGGTGAAGCTTTCTTT. Its translation: CASSTNRGEAFF.

The CDR3 protein is CSVELGGGELFF. CDR3 in DNA: TGCAGCGTTGAATTAGGGGGCGGGGAGCTGTTTTTT. The J gene is TRBJ2-2, the V gene TRBV29-1; D might be TRBD1 (6 bases). Germline V gene sequence: CDR1 SQVTM, CDR2 ANQGSEA. V lost 2 bases to trimming and J lost 7 bases, with 8 bases between them. The CDR3 has 12 residues.

The chain couples TRBV7-9 to TRBJ2-5; 9 bases align to TRBD2. CDR1 and CDR2 (germline): SEHNR, FQNEAQ (reference sequence). There are 14 residues in the CDR3. The ends lost 6 bases at V and 5 bases at J; junction bases unmatched: 7. For the CDR3, the DNA is TGTGCCAGCAGGCGACTAGCGGTTGAGGAGACCCAGTACTTC. Translated, it gives CASRRLAVEETQYF.

The rearrangement links TRBV6-1 to TRBJ2-3; a weak D match, TRBD1 (5 bases). The CDR3 runs 12 residues. V gave up 6 bases and J gave up 1 base, with 5 bases separating them. Germline V gives CDR1 MNHNS, CDR2 SASEGT. The CDR3 DNA sequence: TGTGCCAGCAGGACAGGCACAGATACGCAGTATTTT. It is translated as CASRTGTDTQYF.

The chain links TRBV6-5 to TRBJ1-2; 7 nucleotides align to TRBD1. This CDR3 is 12 amino acids long. After removal of 10 bases from V and 5 bases from J, the junction contained 7 bases not matched to a gene. Germline values: CDR1 MNHEY, CDR2 SVGAGI. The CDR3 protein is CATIGQAYGYTF. The DNA of the CDR3 is TGTGCCACCATTGGACAGGCATATGGCTACACCTTC.

The J gene is TRBJ2-7, the V gene TRBV7-9; 8 bases map to TRBD2. V shed 3 bases and J 3 bases; nucleotides not matched to a gene: 10. This CDR3 contains 16 residues. In germline, CDR1 is SEHNR, CDR2 FQNEAQ (reference sequence). The CDR3, as DNA: TGTGCCAGCAGCTTTTACGGGAGGGCCCTGAACTACGAGCAGTACTTC. Protein product: CASSFYGRALNYEQYF.